These 24 T cell receptor beta chains were sequenced from one sample in a study of blood T cell repertoires in COVID-19. This table comes from immunoSEQ multiplex PCR, and its TCRdb copy is limited to in-frame clones, with some not included. This sample has 250,000 to 350,000 clones; over 85% occur once, and the top ten carry 2.5% to 3.5%. Sequenced sample: PBMCs or T cells enriched from blood (not recorded which). The receptors originated from a woman aged 45-65 years who had been exposed to COVID-19.

The V call is TRBV2, the J call TRBJ1-4; 7 nucleotides line up with TRBD1. Germline loops: CDR1 SNHLY, CDR2 FYNNEI. The CDR3 extends over 14 amino acids. V shed 6 bases, J shed 3 bases, and the junction held 4 bases outside the gene matches. In DNA, the CDR3 is TGTGCCAGCAGGGCGGACAGGTCTAATGAAAAACTGTTTTTT. Residues: CASRADRSNEKLFF.

This chain uses TRBV4-1 with TRBJ1-2; TRBD1 is a possible D gene (6 bases). Trimming took 0 bases from V and 3 from J, leaving 17 bases between them. Germline V gene data show CDR1 as MGHRA and CDR2 as YSYEKL. This CDR3 has 17 amino acids. The CDR3 sequence is CASSQETGTITYYGYTF. The CDR3 DNA follows: TGCGCCAGCAGCCAAGAGACCGGGACAATAACGTACTATGGCTACACCTTC.

The chain links TRBV5-1 to TRBJ2-7, with a possible D match to TRBD1 (6 bases). CDR3 size: 14 residues. V lost 2 bases and J lost 1, with 10 bases in between. The germline V gene has CDR1 SGHRS and CDR2 YFSETQ. The CDR3 is CASSFDRQSYEQYF. CDR3 bases: TGCGCCAGCAGCTTTGACAGGCAATCCTACGAGCAGTACTTC.

This sequence joins TRBV5-5 and TRBJ1-1, with D perhaps matching TRBD1 (5 bases). The germline V gene has CDR1 SGHKS and CDR2 YYEKEE (reference sequence). Trimming cost V 4 bases and J 1 base, with 11 bases left between them. This CDR3 contains 14 residues. CDR3 sequence (DNA): TGTGCCAGCAGCCCCGCAGGGTCGAACACTGAAGCTTTCTTT. As protein: CASSPAGSNTEAFF.

This chain joins TRBV5-1 and TRBJ2-7; possibly TRBD2 for D (7 bases). The length of the CDR3 is 14 residues. V was shortened by 3 bases and J by 4 bases, with 14 bases between the two germline ends. Germline assignment: CDR1 SGHRS and CDR2 YFSETQ. In DNA form, the CDR3 reads TGCGCCAGCAGCTCGGGGGGCTCCGTGTACGAGCAGTACTTC. Its protein product is CASSSGGSVYEQYF.

Only a few counts were recorded for this clone. This chain connects TRBV12-3 or TRBV12-4 to TRBJ2-7, with D perhaps TRBD2 (5 bases). The CDR3 has 11 residues. V lost 4 bases to trimming and J lost 6 bases, with 7 bases between them. The CDR3 protein is CASSSGSEQYF. The CDR3 region has the DNA TGTGCCAGCAGTTCGGGGTCCGAGCAGTACTTC.

CDR3 loop: CASSPGRDTDTQYF. CDR3 sequence (DNA): TGTGCCAGCAGCCCCGGACGGGACACAGATACGCAGTATTTT. This chain connects TRBV7-9 to TRBJ2-3, with D possibly being TRBD2 (5 bases). The CDR3 is 14 residues long. CDR1 is SEHNR and CDR2 is FQNEAQ in the germline V gene (reference sequence). V dropped 5 bases and J dropped 2 bases, with 11 bases sitting between them.

Turning to this clone: Because it lacks the conserved phenylalanine or tryptophan at the end, this CDR3 is likely a read error. The DNA is left out, because the CDR3 cannot be placed on it with certainty; the CDR3 is given as TCRdb lists it. The chain recombines TRBV10-3 with TRBJ2-3; the table's TRBD1 call for D was not verified on the DNA. The CDR3 numbers 11 amino acids, ends counted. Per the germline V gene, CDR1 is ENHRY and CDR2 is SYGVKD. The CDR3 protein is CAISGGQGTFL.

The chain has TRBV9 and TRBJ2-5; 9 bases map to TRBD2. The trim removed 0 bases at V and 5 bases at J, leaving 14 bases unmatched. This CDR3 is 18 amino acids long. Germline-derived CDR1 and CDR2 are SGDLS and YYNGEE. The CDR3 DNA reads TGTGCCAGCAGCGTAGTAAAGGAGACTAGCGGCAGTATGGAGACCCAGTACTTC. Translating gives CASSVVKETSGSMETQYF.

The V gene is TRBV3-1 (or the pseudogene TRBV3-2), the J gene TRBJ1-5, with 8 bases that match TRBD1. This CDR3 contains 15 residues. V lost 4 bases to trimming and J lost 7 bases; unmatched junction nucleotides: 9. Germline CDR1 is LGHDT and CDR2 is YNNKEL (reference sequence). CDR3 in amino acids: CASSPRTGQAQPQHF. The CDR3 DNA reads TGTGCCAGCAGCCCCCGGACAGGGCAGGCCCAGCCCCAGCATTTT.

V usage is TRBV18 and J usage is TRBJ1-2, with 11 nucleotides matching TRBD1. The germline V gene encodes CDR1 KGHSH and CDR2 LQKENI. CDR3 length: 15 residues. V lost 6 bases and J lost 1; bases outside the gene matches: 4. The CDR3 DNA reads as TGTGCCAGCTCCCCCGGGACAGGGGGTAACTATGGCTACACCTTC. Amino acid sequence: CASSPGTGGNYGYTF.

This rearrangement joins TRBV28 to TRBJ1-6; D gene unclear. Trimming pared 3 bases from V and 0 bases from J, leaving 6 bases between. There are 15 residues in the CDR3. Germline V gene data show CDR1 as MDHEN and CDR2 as SYDVKM. CDR3 protein: CASSFGGSYNSPLHF. The CDR3 DNA is TGTGCCAGCAGTTTTGGAGGCTCCTATAATTCACCCCTCCACTTT.

This clone was seen once. The chain recombines TRBV5-6 with TRBJ1-5; TRBD1 might be the D (5 bases). The CDR3 is 13 residues long. Trimming cost V 4 bases and J 3 bases, with 8 bases left between them. The germline V gene encodes CDR1 SGHDT and CDR2 YYEEEE. In DNA form, the CDR3 reads TGTGCCAGCAGCGGAGGGGCCAATCAGCCCCAGCATTTT. Encoded protein: CASSGGANQPQHF.

The chain uses TRBV19 and TRBJ2-3, with D possibly matching TRBD1 (5 bases). Trimming shortened V by 7 bases and J by 2 bases, and 25 bases separated the two germline ends. This CDR3 region has 18 residues. Germline-derived CDR1 and CDR2 are LNHDA and SQIVND (reference sequence). Here the CDR3 DNA reads TGTGCCAGTAAGGGGCAGCACTTTTCACTCCTCCCCACAGATACGCAGTATTTT. Translating it yields CASKGQHFSLLPTDTQYF.

The chain couples TRBV5-1 to TRBJ1-4; maybe TRBD1 (6 bases). Germline V CDR1 and CDR2: SGHRS, YFSETQ. The CDR3 length is 14 residues. V gave up 7 bases and J gave up 5 bases, with 15 bases separating them. CDR3 nucleotides: TGCGCCAGCTCCAACAGGGATGCGAATGAAAAACTGTTTTTT. Residues: CASSNRDANEKLFF.

The chain employs TRBV7-2 and TRBJ2-7, with 9 nucleotides matching TRBD2. CDR1 and CDR2 (germline): SGHTA, FQGNSA. CDR3 length equals 17 residues. V shed 4 bases, J shed 7 bases, and the junction held 17 bases outside the gene matches. In DNA form, the CDR3 reads TGTGCCAGCAGCTCCGAGTGGGCTAGCGGGGCCATGGGGGAGCAGTACTTC. This codes for CASSSEWASGAMGEQYF.

This rearrangement joins TRBV3-1 (or the pseudogene TRBV3-2) to TRBJ2-3, with D perhaps TRBD2 (5 bases). The germline V gene has CDR1 LGHDT and CDR2 YNNKEL (reference sequence). This CDR3 spans 15 amino acids. Trimming left V 4 bases short and J 2 bases short, with 13 bases between. The CDR3 nucleotides read TGTGCCAGCAGCCTCGGGGAAAAACACACAGATACGCAGTATTTT. This sequence encodes CASSLGEKHTDTQYF.

In this sample, this clone turned up once. J is TRBJ1-1 and V is TRBV28; TRBD1 matches 10 bases. Germline CDR1 reads MDHEN; CDR2 reads SYDVKM. This CDR3 is built from 14 residues. The V segment lost 5 bases and the J segment 4 bases; nucleotides outside the gene matches: 4. Written as DNA, the CDR3 is TGTGCCAGCAGTCCGGGACAGGGGAGCACTGAAGCTTTCTTT. Protein sequence: CASSPGQGSTEAFF.

This clone was recorded only once. CDR3: CASSARGETDTQYF. The CDR3 bases are TGTGCCAGCAGCGCGCGGGGGGAGACAGATACGCAGTATTTT. The chain uses TRBV9 and TRBJ2-3; 8 bases are a match to TRBD2. There are 14 residues in the CDR3. Trimming took 3 bases from V and 3 from J; bases not matched to a gene: 3. Germline V gene lookup returns CDR1 SGDLS and CDR2 YYNGEE.

The rearrangement links TRBV7-2 to TRBJ1-2; TRBD1 is a possible D gene (5 bases). Germline lookup yields CDR1 SGHTA and CDR2 FQGNSA. Trimming cost V 4 bases and J 1 base, with 10 bases left between them. CDR3 length: 14 amino acids. CDR3 residues: CASSSSGGNYGYTF. Written as DNA, the CDR3 is TGTGCCAGCAGCTCCTCGGGGGGTAACTATGGCTACACCTTC. Looking up the rest from reference TRBV7-2 and TRBJ1-2 gives the full variable domain: GAGVSQSPSNKVTEKGKDVELRCDPISGHTALYWYRQSLGQGLEFLIYFQGNSAPDKSGLPSDRFSAERTGGSVSTLTIQRTQQEDSAVYLCASSSSGGNYGYTFGSGTRLTVV.

The V gene is TRBV18, the J gene TRBJ1-1, with unresolved D. V was pared by 0 bases and J by 5 bases, with 7 bases between. Germline-derived CDR1 and CDR2 are KGHSH and LQKENI. The CDR3 is 13 residues long. The CDR3 here is CASSPPVQTEAFF. DNA for the CDR3: TGTGCCAGCTCACCACCGGTCCAGACTGAAGCTTTCTTT.

On this clone: Other DNA sequences in the sample encode the same CDR3. The V and J genes are TRBV5-1 and TRBJ2-2, with TRBD2 matching 10 bases. Per the germline V gene, CDR1 is SGHRS and CDR2 is YFSETQ. The CDR3 runs 17 residues. V dropped 0 bases and J dropped 1; count of bases not matched to a gene: 3. In DNA form, the CDR3 reads TGCGCCAGCAGCTTGGACCCTAGCGGGGGGAACACCGGGGAGCTGTTTTTT. Protein sequence: CASSLDPSGGNTGELFF.

CDR3 DNA: TGCGCCAGCAGCTGGACAGGTATGAACACTGAAGCTTTCTTT. Protein sequence: CASSWTGMNTEAFF. The chain recombines TRBV5-1 with TRBJ1-1, with TRBD1 identical over 7 bases. Germline lookup yields CDR1 SGHRS and CDR2 YFSETQ. The CDR3 runs to 14 residues. After removal of 3 bases from V and 0 bases from J, the junction contained 2 bases not matched to a gene.

In this sample, this clone turned up a few times. The chain has TRBV28 and TRBJ1-2; D not certain. Between the trimmed V and J ends, which lost 3 bases and 4 bases, there was a span of 9 bases. The CDR3 sequence is 13 residues long. The germline gives CDR1 MDHEN, CDR2 SYDVKM. The CDR3 spells CASSFERTYGYTF. The CDR3 nucleotides read TGTGCCAGCAGTTTTGAGAGAACCTATGGCTACACCTTC.